This TCR beta chain was recorded in a study of shared clonotypes between healthy human individuals. The CDR3 runs 15 residues. V lost 5 bases and J lost 1, with 14 bases in between. CDR1 and CDR2 (germline): SGHAT, FQNNGV. Several immunoSEQ plates received, in even portions, the genomic DNA of each subset. Some clones are missing from TCRdb's copy, which holds only in-frame ones; the method was immunoSEQ multiplex PCR. The data hold 1,100,000 or so clones, with around 78% observed a single time. Every contributor of samples was a Caucasian grown-up residing in Nashville, Tennessee. The V call is TRBV11-2, the J call TRBJ1-1; a weak D match, TRBD1 (6 bases). The sequence was obtained from a man between 18 and 29 years old in good health. Some clones in this sample may be carry-over from other donors' samples. Input material: memory CD4+ T cells from PBMCs. Noted subset: CD45RA-negative fraction. CDR3 region: CASSQGWDTNTEAFF. The DNA of the CDR3 is TGTGCCAGCAGCCAAGGTTGGGACACGAACACTGAAGCTTTCTTT.